The clone carrying this T cell receptor beta chain was detected once. The assay was immunoSEQ multiplex PCR, and TCRdb's table has in-frame clones only and misses some. The table has 130,000 to 150,000 clones, 80% to 90% seen once. V shed 12 bases and J shed 6 bases, with 10 bases lying between them. Germline loops: CDR1 KGHDR, CDR2 SFDVKD. This CDR3 region has 11 residues. The Seattle site enrolled patients during active infection and followed them longitudinally. These data originate in a study of blood T cell repertoires in COVID-19. Study at large: In each case, the material was cDNA or gDNA derived from T cells, B-cell-depleted T cells, or PBMCs.

The chain couples TRBV24-1 to TRBJ2-2; maybe TRBD1 (6 bases). The specimen sequenced was peripheral blood. The TCR sequence derives from a woman aged 60-70 years with COVID-19, enrolled during active disease. In DNA form, the CDR3 reads TGTGCCTCCGAGGGGGCCGGGGAGCTGTTTTTT. Its translation: CASEGAGELFF.